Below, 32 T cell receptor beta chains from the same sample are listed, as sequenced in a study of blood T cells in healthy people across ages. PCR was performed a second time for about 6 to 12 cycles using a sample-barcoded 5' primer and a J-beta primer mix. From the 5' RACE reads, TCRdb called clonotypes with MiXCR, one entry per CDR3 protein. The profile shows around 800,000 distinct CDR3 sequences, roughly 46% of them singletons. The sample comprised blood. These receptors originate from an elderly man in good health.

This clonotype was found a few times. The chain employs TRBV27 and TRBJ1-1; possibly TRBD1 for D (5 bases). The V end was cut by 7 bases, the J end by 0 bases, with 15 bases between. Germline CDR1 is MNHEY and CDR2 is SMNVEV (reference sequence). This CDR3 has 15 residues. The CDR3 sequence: CASKKGLYMNTEAFF. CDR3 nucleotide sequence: TGTGCCAGCAAGAAGGGACTCTACATGAACACTGAAGCTTTCTTT.

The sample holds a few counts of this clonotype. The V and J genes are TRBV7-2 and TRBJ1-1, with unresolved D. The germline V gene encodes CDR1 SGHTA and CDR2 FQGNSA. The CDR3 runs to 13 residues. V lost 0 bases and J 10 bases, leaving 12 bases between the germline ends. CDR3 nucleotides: TGTGCCAGCAGCTTAGCGGGAATCAGTGGAGCTTTCTTT. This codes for CASSLAGISGAFF.

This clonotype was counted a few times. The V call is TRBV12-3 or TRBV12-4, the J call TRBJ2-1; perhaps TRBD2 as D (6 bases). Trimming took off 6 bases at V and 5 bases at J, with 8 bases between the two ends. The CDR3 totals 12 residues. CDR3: CASRREDNEQFF. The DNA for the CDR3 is TGTGCCAGCAGGAGGGAGGACAATGAGCAGTTCTTC.

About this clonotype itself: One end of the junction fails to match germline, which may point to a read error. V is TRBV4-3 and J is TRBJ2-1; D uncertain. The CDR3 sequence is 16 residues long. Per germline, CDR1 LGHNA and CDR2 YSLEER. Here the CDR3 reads CVSSQGHFTVNNEQFF. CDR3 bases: TGCGTCAGCAGCCAAGGCCACTTTACGGTAAATAATGAGCAGTTCTTC.

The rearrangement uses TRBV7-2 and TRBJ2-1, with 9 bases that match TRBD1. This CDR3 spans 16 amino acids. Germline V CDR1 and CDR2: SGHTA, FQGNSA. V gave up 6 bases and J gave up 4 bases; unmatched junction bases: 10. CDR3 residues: CASRSRTGATYNEQFF. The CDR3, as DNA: TGTGCCAGCAGAAGTAGGACAGGGGCTACGTACAATGAGCAGTTCTTC.

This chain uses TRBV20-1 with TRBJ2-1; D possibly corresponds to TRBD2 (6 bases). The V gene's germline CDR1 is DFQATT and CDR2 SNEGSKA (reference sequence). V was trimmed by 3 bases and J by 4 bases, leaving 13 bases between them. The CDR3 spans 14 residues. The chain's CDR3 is CSARRGEGYNEQFF. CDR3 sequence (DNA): TGCAGTGCTAGGCGGGGAGAGGGGTACAATGAGCAGTTCTTC.

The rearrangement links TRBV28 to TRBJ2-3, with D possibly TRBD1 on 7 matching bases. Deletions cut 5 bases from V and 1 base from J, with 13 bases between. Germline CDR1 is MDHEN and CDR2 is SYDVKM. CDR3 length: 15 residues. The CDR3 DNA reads TGTGCCAGCAGTATCCAGGGGGGTGGCACAGATACGCAGTATTTT. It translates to CASSIQGGGTDTQYF.

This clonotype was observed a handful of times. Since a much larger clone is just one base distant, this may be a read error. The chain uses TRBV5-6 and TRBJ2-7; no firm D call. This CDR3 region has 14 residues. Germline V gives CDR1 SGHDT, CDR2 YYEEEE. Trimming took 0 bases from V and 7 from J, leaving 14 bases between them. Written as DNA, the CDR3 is TGTGCCAGCAGCTTGGAGCGACGGGTTGATGAGCAGTACTTC. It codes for CASSLERRVDEQYF.

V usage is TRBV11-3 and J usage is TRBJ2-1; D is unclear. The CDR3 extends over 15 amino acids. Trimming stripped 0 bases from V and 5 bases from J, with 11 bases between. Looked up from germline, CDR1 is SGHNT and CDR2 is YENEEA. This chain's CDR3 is CASSLDLAPHNEQFF. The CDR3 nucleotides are TGTGCCAGCAGCTTAGATCTGGCCCCCCACAATGAGCAGTTCTTC.

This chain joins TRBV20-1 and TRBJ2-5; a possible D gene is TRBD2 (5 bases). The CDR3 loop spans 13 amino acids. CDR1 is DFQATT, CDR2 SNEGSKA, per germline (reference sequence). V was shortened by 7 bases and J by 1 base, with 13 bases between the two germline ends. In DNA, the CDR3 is TGCAGTGGAAGTAGAGGGCCCCAAGAGACCCAGTACTTC. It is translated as CSGSRGPQETQYF.

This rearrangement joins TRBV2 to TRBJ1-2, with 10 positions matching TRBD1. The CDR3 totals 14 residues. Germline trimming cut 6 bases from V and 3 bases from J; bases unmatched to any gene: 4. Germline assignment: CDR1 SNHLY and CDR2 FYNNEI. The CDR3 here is CASRPGTGDYGYTF. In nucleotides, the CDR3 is TGTGCCAGCAGACCCGGGACAGGGGACTATGGCTACACCTTC.

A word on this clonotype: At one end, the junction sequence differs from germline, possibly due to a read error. CDR3 protein: CASSQDPGGRGDTRYF. The CDR3 nucleotides read TGCGCCAGCAGCCAAGATCCTGGAGGGAGAGGAGATACGCGGTATTTT. J is TRBJ2-3 and V is TRBV4-3, with D perhaps matching TRBD2 (6 bases). The CDR3 is made up of 16 amino acids. The germline CDR1 and CDR2 sequences are LGHNA and YSLEER.

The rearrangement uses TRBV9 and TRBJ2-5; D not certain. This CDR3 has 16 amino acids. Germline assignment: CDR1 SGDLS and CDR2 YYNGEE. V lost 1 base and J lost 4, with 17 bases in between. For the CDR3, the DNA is TGTGCCAGCAGCGTATTGCCATCTACCTTAGGAGAGACCCAGTACTTC. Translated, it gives CASSVLPSTLGETQYF.

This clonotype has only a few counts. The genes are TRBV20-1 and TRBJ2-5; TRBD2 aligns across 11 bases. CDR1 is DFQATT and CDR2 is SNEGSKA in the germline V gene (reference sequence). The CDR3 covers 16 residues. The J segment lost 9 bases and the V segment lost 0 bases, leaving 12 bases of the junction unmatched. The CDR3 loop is CSAREGTSGTKLAQYF. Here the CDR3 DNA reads TGCAGTGCTAGAGAGGGGACTAGCGGTACGAAGTTGGCCCAGTACTTC.

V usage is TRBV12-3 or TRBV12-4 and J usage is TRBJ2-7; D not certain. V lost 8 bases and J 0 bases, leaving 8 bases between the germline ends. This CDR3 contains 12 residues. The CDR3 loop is CASDTSSYEQYF. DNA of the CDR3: TGTGCCAGCGATACAAGCTCCTACGAGCAGTACTTC.

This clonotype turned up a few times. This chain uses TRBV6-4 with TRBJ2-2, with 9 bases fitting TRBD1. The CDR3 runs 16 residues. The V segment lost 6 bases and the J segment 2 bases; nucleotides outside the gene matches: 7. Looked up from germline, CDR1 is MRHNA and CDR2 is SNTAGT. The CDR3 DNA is TGTGCCAGCAGCCCACAGGGGGCCGGTAACACCGGGGAGCTGTTTTTT. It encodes CASSPQGAGNTGELFF.

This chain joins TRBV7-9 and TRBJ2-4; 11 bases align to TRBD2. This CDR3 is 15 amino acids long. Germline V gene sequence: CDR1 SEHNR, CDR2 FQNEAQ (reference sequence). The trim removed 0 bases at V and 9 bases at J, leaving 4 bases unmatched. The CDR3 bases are TGTGCCAGCAGCTTAGCGCAAACTAGCGGGGGCATTCAGTACTTC. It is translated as CASSLAQTSGGIQYF.

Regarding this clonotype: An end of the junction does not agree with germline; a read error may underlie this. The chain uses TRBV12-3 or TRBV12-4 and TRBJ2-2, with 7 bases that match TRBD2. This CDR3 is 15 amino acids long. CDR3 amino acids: CASSFSSSGAGGLFF. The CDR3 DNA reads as TGTGCCAGCAGTTTTTCGTCTAGCGGCGCCGGGGGGCTGTTTTTT.

The CDR3 loop is CSVGGGRVAEAFF. The DNA of the CDR3 is TGCAGCGTTGGAGGTGGCAGGGTCGCTGAAGCTTTCTTT. The J gene is TRBJ1-1, the V gene TRBV29-1, with TRBD1 as a possible D gene (5 bases). The ends were cut back, 4 bases at V and 6 bases at J, with 15 bases in the middle. This CDR3 spans 13 amino acids. The V gene's germline CDR1 is SQVTM and CDR2 ANQGSEA.

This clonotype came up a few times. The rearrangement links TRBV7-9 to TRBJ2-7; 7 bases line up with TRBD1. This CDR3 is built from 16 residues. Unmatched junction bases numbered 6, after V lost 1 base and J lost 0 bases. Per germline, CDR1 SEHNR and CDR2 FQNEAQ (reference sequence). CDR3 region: CASSLGGQLSSYEQYF. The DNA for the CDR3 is TGTGCCAGCAGCTTAGGGGGACAGCTGAGCTCCTACGAGCAGTACTTC.

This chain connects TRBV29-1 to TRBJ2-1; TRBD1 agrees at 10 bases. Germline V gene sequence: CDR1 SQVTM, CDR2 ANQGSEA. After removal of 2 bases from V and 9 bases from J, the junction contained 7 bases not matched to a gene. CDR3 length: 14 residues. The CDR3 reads CSVERTGGLAEQFF. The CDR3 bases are TGCAGCGTTGAAAGGACAGGGGGATTGGCTGAGCAGTTCTTC.

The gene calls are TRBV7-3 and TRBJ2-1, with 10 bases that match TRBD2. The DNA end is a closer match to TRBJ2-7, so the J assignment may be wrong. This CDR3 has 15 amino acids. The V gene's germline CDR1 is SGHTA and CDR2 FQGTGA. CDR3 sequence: CASSFTSGNYNEQYF. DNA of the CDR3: TGTGCCAGCAGCTTCACTAGCGGGAATTACAATGAGCAGTACTTC.

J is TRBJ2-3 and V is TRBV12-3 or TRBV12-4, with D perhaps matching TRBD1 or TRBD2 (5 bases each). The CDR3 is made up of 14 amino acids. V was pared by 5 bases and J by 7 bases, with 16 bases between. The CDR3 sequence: CASSRGHSSNTQYF. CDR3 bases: TGTGCCAGCAGTCGGGGCCATTCCAGTAATACGCAGTATTTT.

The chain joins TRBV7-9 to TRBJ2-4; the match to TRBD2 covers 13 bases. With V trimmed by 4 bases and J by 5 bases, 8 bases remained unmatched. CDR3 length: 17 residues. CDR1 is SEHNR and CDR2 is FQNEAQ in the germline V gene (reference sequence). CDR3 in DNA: TGTGCCAGCAGCTCCCTCTCCGGACTAGCGGGAGAAAACATTCAGTACTTC. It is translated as CASSSLSGLAGENIQYF. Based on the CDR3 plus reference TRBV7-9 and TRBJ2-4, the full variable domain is DTGVSQNPRHKITKRGQNVTFRCDPISEHNRLYWYRQTLGQGPEFLTYFQNEAQLEKSRLLSDRFSAERPKGSFSTLEIQRTEQGDSAMYLCASSSLSGLAGENIQYFGAGTRLSVL.

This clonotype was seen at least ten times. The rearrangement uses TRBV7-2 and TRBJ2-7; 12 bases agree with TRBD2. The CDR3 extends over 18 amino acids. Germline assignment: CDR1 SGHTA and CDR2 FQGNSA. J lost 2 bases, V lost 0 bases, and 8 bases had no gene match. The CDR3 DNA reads TGTGCCAGCAGCTTAGCTTTGACTAGCGGGAGTGGGGCCTACGAGCAGTACTTC. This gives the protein CASSLALTSGSGAYEQYF.

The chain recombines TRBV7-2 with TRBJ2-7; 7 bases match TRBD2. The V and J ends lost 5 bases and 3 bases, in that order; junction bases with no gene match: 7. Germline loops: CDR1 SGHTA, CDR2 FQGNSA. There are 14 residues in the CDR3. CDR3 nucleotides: TGTGCCAGCAGCCTCAGAAGCGGGAACTACGAGCAGTACTTC. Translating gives CASSLRSGNYEQYF.

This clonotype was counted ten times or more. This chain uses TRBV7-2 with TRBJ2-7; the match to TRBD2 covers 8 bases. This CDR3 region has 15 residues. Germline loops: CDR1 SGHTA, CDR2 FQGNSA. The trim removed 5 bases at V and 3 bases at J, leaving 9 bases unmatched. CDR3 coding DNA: TGTGCCAGCAGCACCAACGCCGGGAGGGTCTACGAGCAGTACTTC. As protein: CASSTNAGRVYEQYF.

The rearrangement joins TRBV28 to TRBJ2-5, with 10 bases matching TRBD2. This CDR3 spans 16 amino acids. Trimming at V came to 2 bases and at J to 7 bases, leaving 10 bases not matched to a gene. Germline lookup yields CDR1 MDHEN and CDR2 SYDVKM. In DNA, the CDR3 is TGTGCCAGCAGTTTAGGGACTAGCGCCGCCGGCCGGACCCAGTACTTC. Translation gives CASSLGTSAAGRTQYF. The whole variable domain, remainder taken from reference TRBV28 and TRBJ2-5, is DVKVTQSSRYLVKRTGEKVFLECVQDMDHENMFWYRQDPGLGLRLIYFSYDVKMKEKGDIPEGYSVSREKKERFSLILESASTNQTSMYLCASSLGTSAAGRTQYFGPGTRLLVL.

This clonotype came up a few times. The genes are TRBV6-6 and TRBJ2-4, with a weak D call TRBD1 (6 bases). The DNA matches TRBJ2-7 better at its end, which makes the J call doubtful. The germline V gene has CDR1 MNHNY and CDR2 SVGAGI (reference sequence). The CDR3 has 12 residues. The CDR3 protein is CASSSQGHEQYF. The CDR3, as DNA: TGTGCCAGCAGCTCACAGGGTCACGAGCAGTACTTC.

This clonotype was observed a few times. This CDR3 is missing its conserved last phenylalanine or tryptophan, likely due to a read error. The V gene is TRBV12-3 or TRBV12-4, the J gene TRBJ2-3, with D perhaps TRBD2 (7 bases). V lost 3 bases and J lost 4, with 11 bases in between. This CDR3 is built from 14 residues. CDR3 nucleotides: TGTGCCAGCAGTTTGAGGGGGGGAGCAGATACGCAGTATTCT. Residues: CASSLRGGADTQYS.

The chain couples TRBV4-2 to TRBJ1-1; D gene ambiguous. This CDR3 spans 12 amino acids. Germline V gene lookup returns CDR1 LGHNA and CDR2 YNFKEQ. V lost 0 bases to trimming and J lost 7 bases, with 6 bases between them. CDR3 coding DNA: TGTGCCAGCAGCCAAGAAGGTTGTGAAGCTTTCTTT. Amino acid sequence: CASSQEGCEAFF.

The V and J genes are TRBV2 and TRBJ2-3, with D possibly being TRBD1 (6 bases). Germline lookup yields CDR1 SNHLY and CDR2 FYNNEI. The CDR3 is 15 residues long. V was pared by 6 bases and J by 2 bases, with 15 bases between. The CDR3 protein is CASSLGHQTTDTQYF. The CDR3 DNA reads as TGTGCCAGCAGCCTGGGACATCAAACCACAGATACGCAGTATTTT. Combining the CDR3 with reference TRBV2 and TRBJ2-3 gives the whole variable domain EPEVTQTPSHQVTQMGQEVILRCVPISNHLYFYWYRQILGQKVEFLVSFYNNEISEKSEIFDDQFSVERPDGSNFTLKIRSTKLEDSAMYFCASSLGHQTTDTQYFGPGTRLTVL.